Listed here is a single T cell receptor beta chain. TCRdb re-called clones from the PCR reads using MiXCR. The data contain 32,000 or so clones, 18% of them singletons. Ahead of thyroid surgery, no patient had received treatment of any kind. Germline CDR1 reads DFQATT; CDR2 reads SNEGSKA (reference sequence). The CDR3 runs to 15 residues. These data originate in a study of metastatic and nonmetastatic thyroid tumors. The origin of this receptor is a male donor with papillary thyroid cancer or a benign thyroid nodule (not recorded which). Some clones in this sample may be carry-over from other donors' samples. The sample comprised blood. The chain carries TRBV20-1 and TRBJ2-3; the D is unclear. Judging by the DNA end, TRBJ1-5 fits better; the J call may be wrong. The CDR3 loop is CSARDWSSITDTQHF. The CDR3 DNA follows: TGCAGTGCTAGAGATTGGAGCTCCATCACAGATACGCAGCATTTT.